A single sample is the source of the 20 T cell receptor beta chains below, sequenced in a study of T-cell reconstitution after alpha-beta-depleted transplantation in children. The TCRbeta library incorporated unique molecular identifiers. TCRdb used MiXCR to reprocess the PCR reads, holding one entry per CDR3 protein. Found here are about 250,000 distinct CDR3 sequences, roughly a quarter of them singletons; the top ten hold roughly 5%. This material consisted of PBMCs, mostly from graft donor cells, taken 360 days after TCRalphabeta/CD19-depleted stem cell transplant. The receptors shown here come from a female patient under 10 years old who had a stem cell transplant for congenital amegakaryocytic thrombocytopenia, so the T cells may come from the graft donor.

This clonotype has just a few counts. The chain couples TRBV6-2 or TRBV6-3 to TRBJ1-2, with D possibly TRBD1 on 6 matching bases. This CDR3 contains 15 residues. Germline V lookup: CDR1 MNHEY, CDR2 SVGEGT. The ends were cut back, 2 bases at V and 2 bases at J, with 12 bases in the middle. The CDR3 nucleotides are TGTGCCAGCAGTTACGAGGGGGGTCTCAACTATGGCTACACCTTC. As protein: CASSYEGGLNYGYTF.

The chain uses TRBV20-1 and TRBJ2-1; TRBD2 agrees at 11 bases. Looked up from germline, CDR1 is DFQATT and CDR2 is SNEGSKA (reference sequence). CDR3 size: 16 residues. CDR3: CRLTGPSGRTYNEQFF. Here the CDR3 DNA reads TGCAGGTTAACGGGGCCTAGCGGGAGGACCTACAATGAGCAGTTCTTC.

The chain recombines TRBV7-8 with TRBJ2-7; tentative D call: TRBD2 (6 bases). The CDR3 runs 14 residues. The V end was cut by 7 bases, the J end by 5 bases, with 18 bases between. Germline CDR1 SGHVS, CDR2 FQNEAQ. DNA for the CDR3: TGTGCCAGCACCCGGCGGGGTCTCAGGGACGAGCAGTACTTC. This gives the protein CASTRRGLRDEQYF.

The table lists this clonotype with a few counts. The rearrangement joins TRBV2 to TRBJ1-1; D possibly corresponds to TRBD1 (6 bases). The V end lost 6 bases, the J end lost 10 bases, and 15 bases lay between the germline ends. This CDR3 contains 12 residues. The germline gives CDR1 SNHLY, CDR2 FYNNEI. The CDR3 protein is CASRLSDRRAFF. The CDR3 DNA sequence: TGTGCCAGCAGGCTTAGCGACAGGAGAGCTTTCTTT.

For the CDR3, the DNA is TGTGCCAGCAGCTTAGTCTTTGCGGGAACTGAGCAGTTCTTC. This encodes CASSLVFAGTEQFF. J is TRBJ2-1 and V is TRBV7-9; a weak D match, TRBD2 (6 bases). Trimming pared 1 base from V and 9 bases from J, leaving 13 bases between. CDR3 length: 14 residues. Germline V lookup: CDR1 SEHNR, CDR2 FQNEAQ (reference sequence).

This clonotype came up a few times. The chain recombines TRBV4-1 with TRBJ2-1; D remains unclear. The V gene's germline CDR1 is MGHRA and CDR2 YSYEKL. The CDR3 sequence is 15 residues long. V was trimmed by 3 bases and J by 6 bases, leaving 15 bases between them. CDR3 bases: TGCGCCAGCAGCCAGGGTGGAATCATATTCAATGAGCAGTTCTTC. It translates to CASSQGGIIFNEQFF.

The rearrangement links TRBV6-5 to TRBJ2-3, with D unresolved. This CDR3 is 13 amino acids long. Trimming left V 2 bases short and J 0 bases short, with 3 bases between. Germline CDR1 is MNHEY and CDR2 is SVGAGI. The CDR3 region has the DNA TGTGCCAGCAGTTACGCGAGCACAGATACGCAGTATTTT. This codes for CASSYASTDTQYF.

This clonotype was counted a few times. The chain recombines TRBV5-1 with TRBJ2-2; D is possibly TRBD2 (6 bases). Trimming took off 4 bases at V and 3 bases at J, with 13 bases between the two ends. CDR1 SGHRS and CDR2 YFSETQ come from the germline V gene. This CDR3 contains 15 residues. The CDR3 bases are TGCGCCAGCAGCGTGGACGGGAGTGACACCGGGGAGCTGTTTTTT. Translated, it gives CASSVDGSDTGELFF.

This sequence joins TRBV7-8 and TRBJ2-7, with D unclear. Germline assignment: CDR1 SGHVS and CDR2 FQNEAQ. The CDR3 runs 16 residues. The germline V and J ends were trimmed by 2 bases and 0 bases, with 14 bases remaining between them. CDR3 in amino acids: CASSLLLPTHSYEQYF. CDR3 bases: TGTGCCAGCAGCTTACTGCTGCCGACACACTCCTACGAGCAGTACTTC.

The chain carries TRBV30 and TRBJ2-1; 9 bases are shared with TRBD2. The V and J ends lost 0 bases and 4 bases, in that order; junction bases with no gene match: 7. Germline CDR1 GTSNPN, CDR2 SVGIG (reference sequence). CDR3 length: 16 amino acids. CDR3 protein: CAWSVRPAGGYNEQFF. Written as DNA, the CDR3 is TGTGCCTGGAGTGTGAGGCCAGCGGGGGGTTACAATGAGCAGTTCTTC.

This clonotype was seen more than once but under ten times. V gene TRBV5-5 combines with J gene TRBJ2-3; TRBD2 matches 13 bases. Unmatched junction bases numbered 12, after V lost 4 bases and J lost 7 bases. Germline CDR1 is SGHKS and CDR2 is YYEKEE (reference sequence). The CDR3 totals 17 residues. The CDR3 nucleotides are TGTGCCAGCAGCCATATACTAGCGGGAGGGCCTCTGAATACGCAGTATTTT. Its protein is CASSHILAGGPLNTQYF.

The chain links TRBV5-4 to TRBJ2-7, with D perhaps TRBD1 or TRBD2 (5 bases each). Germline lookup yields CDR1 SGHNT and CDR2 YYREEE (reference sequence). The germline V and J ends were trimmed by 7 bases and 2 bases, with 10 bases remaining between them. This CDR3 region has 12 residues. The chain's CDR3 is CASRDGAYEQYF. CDR3 sequence (DNA): TGTGCCAGCCGGGACGGAGCCTACGAGCAGTACTTC.

The rearrangement uses TRBV4-3 and TRBJ1-5, with 8 bases fitting TRBD1. The CDR3 is 14 residues long. The germline CDR1 and CDR2 sequences are LGHNA and YSLEER. V was clipped by 1 base and J by 6 bases; unmatched bases: 2. The CDR3 coding sequence is TGCGCCAGCAGCCAAGTCCAGGGGGCTCAGCCCCAGCATTTT. Its translation is CASSQVQGAQPQHF.

There are a few counts of this clonotype. This chain uses TRBV7-2 with TRBJ1-2; D not certain. The CDR3 is made up of 15 amino acids. CDR1 is SGHTA, CDR2 FQGNSA, per germline. Trimming shortened V by 4 bases and J by 1 base, and 13 bases separated the two germline ends. In nucleotides, the CDR3 is TGTGCCAGCAGCTCCGGGTTCCCCCTTAACTATGGCTACACCTTC. It codes for CASSSGFPLNYGYTF.

The chain carries TRBV7-9 and TRBJ2-3, with 11 bases matching TRBD2. The CDR3 has 15 amino acids. Germline CDR1 is SEHNR and CDR2 is FQNEAQ (reference sequence). The trim removed 1 base at V and 7 bases at J, leaving 4 bases unmatched. The CDR3 loop reads CASSLGGTSGYTQYF. The CDR3 nucleotides read TGTGCCAGCAGCTTAGGCGGGACTAGCGGCTATACGCAGTATTTT.

This clonotype was recorded at least ten times. The chain has TRBV28 and TRBJ2-3, with D perhaps TRBD1 or TRBD2 (5 bases each). The CDR3 has 12 residues. Germline-derived CDR1 and CDR2 are MDHEN and SYDVKM. The V end was cut by 10 bases, the J end by 2 bases, with 10 bases between. The CDR3: CATGGNTDTQYF. The DNA for the CDR3 is TGTGCCACTGGGGGTAACACAGATACGCAGTATTTT.

This clonotype has a handful of counts. The chain links TRBV12-3 or TRBV12-4 to TRBJ1-5, with a possible D match to TRBD1 (6 bases). The CDR3 consists of 14 residues. Trimming cost V 5 bases and J 6 bases, with 14 bases left between them. CDR3 amino acids: CASSHRDLGQPQHF. As DNA, the CDR3 is TGTGCCAGCAGTCACAGGGACCTCGGTCAGCCCCAGCATTTT.

The CDR3, as DNA: TGTGCCAGCAGTGAGCCGAGGTACAGACGTAGCGAATCAAAGGGCAATGAGCAGTTCTTC. Its translation: CASSEPRYRRSESKGNEQFF. The chain has TRBV2 and TRBJ2-1; TRBD2 might be the D (5 bases). Trimming took 3 bases from V and 6 from J, leaving 30 bases between them. CDR1 and CDR2 from the germline V gene are SNHLY and FYNNEI. The CDR3 length is 20 residues.

This clonotype was observed a few times. The V call is TRBV12-3 or TRBV12-4, the J call TRBJ1-2; D is unresolved. The V and J ends lost 3 bases and 8 bases respectively, with 16 bases between them. The CDR3 length is 14 residues. This CDR3 is CASSFEPGIWGYTF. Written as DNA, the CDR3 is TGTGCCAGCAGTTTTGAACCCGGGATTTGGGGCTACACCTTC.

This clonotype has only a few counts. V gene TRBV7-6 combines with J gene TRBJ2-2; TRBD2 matches 7 bases. The CDR3 length is 16 residues. V was pared by 2 bases and J by 7 bases, with 10 bases of the junction left unmatched. Germline values: CDR1 SGHVS, CDR2 FNYEAQ. CDR3 sequence reads: CASSLHGRPRGGELFF. CDR3 nucleotide sequence: TGTGCCAGCAGCTTACACGGGAGGCCGAGGGGCGGGGAGCTGTTTTTT.